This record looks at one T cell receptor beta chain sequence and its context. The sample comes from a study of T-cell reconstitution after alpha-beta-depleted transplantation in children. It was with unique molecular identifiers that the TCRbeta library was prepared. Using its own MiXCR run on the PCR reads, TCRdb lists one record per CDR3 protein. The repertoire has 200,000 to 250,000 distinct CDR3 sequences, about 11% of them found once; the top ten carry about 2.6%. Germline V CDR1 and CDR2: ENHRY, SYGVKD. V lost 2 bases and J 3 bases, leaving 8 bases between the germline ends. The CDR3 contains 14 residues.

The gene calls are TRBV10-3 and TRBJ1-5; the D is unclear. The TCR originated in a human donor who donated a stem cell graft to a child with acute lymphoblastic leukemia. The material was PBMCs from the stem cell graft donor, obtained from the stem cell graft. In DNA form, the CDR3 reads TGTGCCATCAGTGAGCTAGGGTCCAATCAGCCCCAGCATTTT. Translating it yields CAISELGSNQPQHF.